Below are 9 T cell receptor beta chains sequenced from a single sample in a study of T cell repertoires in cytomegalovirus infection. TCRdb reprocessed the reads with MiXCR, giving one entry per CDR3 protein. Among about 140,000 distinct CDR3 sequences listed, roughly 6.5% were seen once. Sample: PBMCs. All receptors come from a human donor in good health (CMV status not recorded). Some clones in this sample may be carry-over from other donors' samples.

In its sample, this clonotype is medium-sized (0.01 to 0.1%). V gene TRBV7-2 combines with J gene TRBJ2-3; the match to TRBD1 covers 9 bases. The germline V gene has CDR1 SGHTA and CDR2 FQGNSA. This CDR3 contains 14 residues. V was clipped by 5 bases and J by 5 bases; unmatched bases: 5. This chain's CDR3 is CASSGRTGEDTQYF. The CDR3 bases are TGTGCCAGCAGCGGCCGGACAGGGGAAGATACGCAGTATTTT.

This clonotype was seen more than once but under ten times. The V call is TRBV27, the J call TRBJ1-1; the D is unclear. The CDR3 spans 13 residues. Germline values: CDR1 MNHEY, CDR2 SMNVEV (reference sequence). The V and J ends lost 8 bases and 4 bases respectively, with 14 bases between them. CDR3 amino acids: CASHPGAGTEAFF. CDR3 DNA sequence: TGTGCCAGCCACCCAGGCGCAGGCACTGAAGCTTTCTTT.

This clonotype appeared many times. The chain is built from TRBV7-2 and TRBJ2-7; 8 bases map to TRBD2. V lost 5 bases and J lost 6; bases outside the gene matches: 12. The CDR3 covers 15 residues. Germline values: CDR1 SGHTA, CDR2 FQGNSA. This CDR3 reads CASSQNRGGLSEQYF. The DNA of the CDR3 is TGTGCCAGCAGCCAAAACCGGGGGGGTCTTTCCGAGCAGTACTTC.

This clonotype came up many times. The V gene is TRBV11-2, the J gene TRBJ1-3; 7 nucleotides match TRBD1. Germline CDR1 reads SGHAT; CDR2 reads FQNNGV. The CDR3 covers 15 residues. V was clipped by 4 bases and J by 2 bases; unmatched bases: 5. The CDR3 bases are TGTGCCAGCAGCTCACTGACAGGGACTGGAAACACCATATATTTT. Protein product: CASSSLTGTGNTIYF.

The V call is TRBV7-2, the J call TRBJ1-5; D gene uncertain. V lost 5 bases and J 6 bases, leaving 11 bases between the germline ends. Per the germline V gene, CDR1 is SGHTA and CDR2 is FQGNSA. The CDR3 is 13 amino acids. CDR3 loop: CASSPYPGQPQHF. DNA of the CDR3: TGTGCCAGCAGCCCTTATCCAGGTCAGCCCCAGCATTTT.

The rearrangement links TRBV15 to TRBJ2-1; 9 positions match TRBD2. The germline gives CDR1 LNHNV, CDR2 YYDKDF (reference sequence). The trim removed 0 bases at V and 2 bases at J, leaving 2 bases unmatched. The CDR3 runs to 16 residues. Written as DNA, the CDR3 is TGTGCCACCAGCAGAGAAGCGGGGGGCCCCTACAATGAGCAGTTCTTC. It is translated as CATSREAGGPYNEQFF.

The chain combines TRBV19 with TRBJ1-5, with TRBD1 as a possible D gene (6 bases). Germline-derived CDR1 and CDR2 are LNHDA and SQIVND (reference sequence). CDR3 size: 17 residues. V was trimmed by 6 bases and J by 6 bases, leaving 24 bases between them. In DNA form, the CDR3 reads TGTGCCAGTAGGACGGGACATTCAACCACCCGTCCTCAGCCCCAGCATTTT. This gives the protein CASRTGHSTTRPQPQHF.

This clonotype was recorded at least ten times. The CDR3 DNA sequence: TGTGCCAGCAGCGCCGCGGGGCGGGGGTTCGGCGGGGAGCTGTTTTTT. Translated, it gives CASSAAGRGFGGELFF. The V call is TRBV7-2, the J call TRBJ2-2, with 7 bases lining up with TRBD2. Germline V lookup: CDR1 SGHTA, CDR2 FQGNSA. V dropped 5 bases and J dropped 7; count of bases not matched to a gene: 13. The CDR3 sequence is 16 residues long.

This clonotype was counted many times. This chain connects TRBV28 to TRBJ2-5, with D uncertain. Trimming shortened V by 0 bases and J by 2 bases, and 13 bases separated the two germline ends. The CDR3 length is 16 residues. Germline CDR1 is MDHEN and CDR2 is SYDVKM. CDR3: CASSLWARRGQETQYF. In nucleotides, the CDR3 is TGTGCCAGCAGTTTATGGGCACGGCGAGGACAAGAGACCCAGTACTTC.